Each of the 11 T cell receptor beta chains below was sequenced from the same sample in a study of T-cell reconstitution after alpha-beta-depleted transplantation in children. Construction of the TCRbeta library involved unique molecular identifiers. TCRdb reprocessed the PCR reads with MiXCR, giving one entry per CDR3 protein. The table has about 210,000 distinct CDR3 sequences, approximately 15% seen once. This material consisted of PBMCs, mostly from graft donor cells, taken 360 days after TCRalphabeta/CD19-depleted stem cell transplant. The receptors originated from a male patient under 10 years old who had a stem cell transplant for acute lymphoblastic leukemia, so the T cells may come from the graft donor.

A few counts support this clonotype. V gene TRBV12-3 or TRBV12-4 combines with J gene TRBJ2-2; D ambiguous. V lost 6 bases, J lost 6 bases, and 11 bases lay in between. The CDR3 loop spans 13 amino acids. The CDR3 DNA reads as TGTGCCAGCAGCCTTACGGGCGCCGGGGAGCTGTTTTTT. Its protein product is CASSLTGAGELFF.

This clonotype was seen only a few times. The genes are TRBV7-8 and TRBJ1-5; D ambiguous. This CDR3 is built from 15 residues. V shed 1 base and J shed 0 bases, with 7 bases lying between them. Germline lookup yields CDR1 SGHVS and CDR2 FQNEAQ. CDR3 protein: CASSLEGSSNQPQHF. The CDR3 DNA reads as TGTGCCAGCAGCTTAGAGGGATCTAGCAATCAGCCCCAGCATTTT.

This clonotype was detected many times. CDR3 in amino acids: CASKGDTQYF. DNA for the CDR3: TGTGCCAGCAAGGGAGATACGCAGTATTTT. The chain combines TRBV7-9 with TRBJ2-3; D is undetermined. CDR3 length equals 10 residues. Per the germline V gene, CDR1 is SEHNR and CDR2 is FQNEAQ (reference sequence). Between the trimmed V and J ends, which lost 7 bases and 5 bases, there was a span of 4 bases.

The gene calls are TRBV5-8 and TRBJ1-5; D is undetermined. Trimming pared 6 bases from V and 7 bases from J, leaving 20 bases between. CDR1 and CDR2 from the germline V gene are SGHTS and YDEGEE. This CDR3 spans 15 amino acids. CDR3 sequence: CASTTRRGVRQPQHF. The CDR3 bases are TGTGCCAGCACCACGAGGCGGGGAGTCAGGCAGCCCCAGCATTTT.

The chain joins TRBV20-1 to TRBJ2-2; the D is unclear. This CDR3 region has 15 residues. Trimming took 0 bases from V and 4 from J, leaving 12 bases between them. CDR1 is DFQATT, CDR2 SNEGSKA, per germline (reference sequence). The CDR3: CSARELGVPTGELFF. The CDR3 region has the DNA TGCAGTGCTAGAGAGCTTGGCGTCCCCACCGGGGAGCTGTTTTTT.

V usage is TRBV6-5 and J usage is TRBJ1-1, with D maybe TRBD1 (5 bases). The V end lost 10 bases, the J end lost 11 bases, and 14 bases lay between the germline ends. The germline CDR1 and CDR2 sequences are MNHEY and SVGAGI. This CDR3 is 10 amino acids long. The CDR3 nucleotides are TGTGCCACCCATCTAGGGGAGGCTTTCTTT. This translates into CATHLGEAFF.

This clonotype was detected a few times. The CDR3 bases are TGTGCCAGCAGCTTGGATGCTGAAGCTTTCTTT. This codes for CASSLDAEAFF. The gene calls are TRBV5-6 and TRBJ1-1; D unclear. Trimming took 0 bases from V and 6 from J, leaving 3 bases between them. Germline-derived CDR1 and CDR2 are SGHDT and YYEEEE. The length of the CDR3 is 11 residues.

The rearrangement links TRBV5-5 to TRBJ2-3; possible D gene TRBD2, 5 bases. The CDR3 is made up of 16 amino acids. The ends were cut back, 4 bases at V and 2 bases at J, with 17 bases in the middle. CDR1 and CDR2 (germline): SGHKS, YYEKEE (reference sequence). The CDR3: CASSPSILSPTDTQYF. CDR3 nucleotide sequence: TGTGCCAGCAGCCCTAGCATCCTCTCTCCCACAGATACGCAGTATTTT.

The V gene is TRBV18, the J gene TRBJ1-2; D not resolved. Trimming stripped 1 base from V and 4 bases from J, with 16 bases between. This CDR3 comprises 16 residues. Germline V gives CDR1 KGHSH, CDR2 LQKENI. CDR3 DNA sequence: TGTGCCAGCTCACCACGAGGGCACCCGGGCGGCTATGGCTACACCTTC. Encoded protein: CASSPRGHPGGYGYTF.

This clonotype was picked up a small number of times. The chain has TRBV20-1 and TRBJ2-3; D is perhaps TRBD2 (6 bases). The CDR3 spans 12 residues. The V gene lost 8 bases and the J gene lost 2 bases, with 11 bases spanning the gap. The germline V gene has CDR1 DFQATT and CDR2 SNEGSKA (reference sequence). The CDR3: CSRGLPTDTQYF. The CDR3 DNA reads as TGCAGTAGGGGACTCCCCACAGATACGCAGTATTTT.

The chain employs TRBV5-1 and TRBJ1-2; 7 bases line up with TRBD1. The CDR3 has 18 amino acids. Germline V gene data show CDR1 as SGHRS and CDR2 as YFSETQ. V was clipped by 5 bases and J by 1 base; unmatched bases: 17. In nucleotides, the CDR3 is TGCGCCAGCAGTCTATCTCTGGACAGGTCCGGGGGTAACTATGGCTACACCTTC. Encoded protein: CASSLSLDRSGGNYGYTF.